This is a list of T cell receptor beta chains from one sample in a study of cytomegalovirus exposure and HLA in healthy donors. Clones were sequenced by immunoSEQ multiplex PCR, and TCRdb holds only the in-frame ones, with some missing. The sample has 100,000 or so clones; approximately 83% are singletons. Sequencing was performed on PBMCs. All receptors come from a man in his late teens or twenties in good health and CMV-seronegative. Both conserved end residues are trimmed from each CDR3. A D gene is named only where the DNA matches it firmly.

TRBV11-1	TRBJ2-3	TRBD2	ASSHPGLGPSTDTQY
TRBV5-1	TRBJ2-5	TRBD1	ASSPNRQGTETQY
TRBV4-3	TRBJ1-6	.	ASSQVKTTASYNSPLH
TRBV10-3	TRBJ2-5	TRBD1	ASAKGQSFETQY
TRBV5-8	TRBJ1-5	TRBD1	ASSLAGQGARQPQH
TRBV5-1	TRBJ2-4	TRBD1	ASSIGQGATKNIQY
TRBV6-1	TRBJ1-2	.	ASSDPRLDQFGYT
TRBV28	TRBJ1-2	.	ASSRSYGYT
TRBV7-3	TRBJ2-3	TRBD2	ASSAGLAPGDTQY
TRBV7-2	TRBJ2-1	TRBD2	ASMGAGGSLVEQF